The 5 T cell receptor beta chains listed next were all sequenced from one sample in a study of T cell responses to AZD1222 COVID-19 vaccine. The data were produced by immunoSEQ multiplex PCR, yet TCRdb's version contains in-frame clones alone and is incomplete. This sample has more than 100,000 clones, with approximately 85% found just once. The source material was peripheral blood, sampled 28 days after the second dose of the MenACWY control vaccine. These receptors all stem from an adult who received the MenACWY meningococcal vaccine as a control.

The chain recombines TRBV9 with TRBJ1-1; 11 nucleotides agree with TRBD1. The CDR3 extends over 14 amino acids. With V trimmed by 4 bases and J by 4 bases, 3 bases remained unmatched. From germline, CDR1 is SGDLS and CDR2 YYNGEE. CDR3 coding DNA: TGTGCCAGCAGCTCCGGACAGGGGGCCACTGAAGCTTTCTTT. Translating gives CASSSGQGATEAFF.

The gene calls are TRBV3-1 (or the pseudogene TRBV3-2) and TRBJ2-5; unclear D gene. CDR1 is LGHDT and CDR2 is YNNKEL in the germline V gene (reference sequence). This CDR3 has 13 amino acids. With 5 bases removed from V and 2 bases from J, the gap between germline ends came to 9 bases. The CDR3 sequence: CASSWTHQETQYF. CDR3 DNA sequence: TGTGCCAGCAGCTGGACCCATCAAGAGACCCAGTACTTC.

The chain links TRBV10-3 to TRBJ1-2; D is perhaps TRBD1 (5 bases). V was clipped by 4 bases and J by 3 bases, with 9 bases between them. Germline V lookup: CDR1 ENHRY, CDR2 SYGVKD. This CDR3 has 13 residues. The CDR3 reads CAISAGGDYGYTF. The CDR3 nucleotides read TGTGCCATCAGTGCTGGAGGGGACTATGGCTACACCTTC.

The chain couples TRBV14 to TRBJ1-5; D gene uncertain. The V gene lost 4 bases and the J gene lost 0 bases, with 16 bases spanning the gap. CDR1 is SGHDN, CDR2 FVKESK, per germline. The CDR3 sequence is 17 residues long. The chain's CDR3 is CASSRADRYYSNQPQHF. The CDR3 nucleotides read TGTGCCAGCAGCCGGGCAGACCGTTATTATAGCAATCAGCCCCAGCATTTT.

V is TRBV7-3 and J is TRBJ1-2; the D is unclear. This CDR3 is built from 15 residues. Between the trimmed V and J ends, which lost 2 bases and 8 bases, there was a span of 18 bases. Germline V gene sequence: CDR1 SGHTA, CDR2 FQGTGA. The CDR3: CASSLDAANLRGYTF. In DNA, the CDR3 is TGTGCCAGCAGCTTAGATGCAGCCAACTTGAGGGGCTACACCTTC.